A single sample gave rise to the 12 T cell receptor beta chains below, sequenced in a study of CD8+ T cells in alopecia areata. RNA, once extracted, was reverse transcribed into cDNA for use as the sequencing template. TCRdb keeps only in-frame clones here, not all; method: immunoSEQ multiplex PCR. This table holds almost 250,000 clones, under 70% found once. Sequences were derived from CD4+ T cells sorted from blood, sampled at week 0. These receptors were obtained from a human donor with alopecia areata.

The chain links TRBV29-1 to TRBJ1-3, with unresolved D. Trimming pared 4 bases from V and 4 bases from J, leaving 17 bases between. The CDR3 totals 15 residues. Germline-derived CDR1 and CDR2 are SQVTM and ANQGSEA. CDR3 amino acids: CSVAPAVRTGNTIYF. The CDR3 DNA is TGCAGCGTTGCCCCGGCGGTTCGTACAGGAAACACCATATATTTT.

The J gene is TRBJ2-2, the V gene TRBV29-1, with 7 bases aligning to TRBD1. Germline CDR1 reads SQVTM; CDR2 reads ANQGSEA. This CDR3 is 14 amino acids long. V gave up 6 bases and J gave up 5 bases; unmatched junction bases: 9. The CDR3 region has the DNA TGCAGCGTGGTCAAAACAGGGGCGACCGGGGAGCTGTTTTTT. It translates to CSVVKTGATGELFF.

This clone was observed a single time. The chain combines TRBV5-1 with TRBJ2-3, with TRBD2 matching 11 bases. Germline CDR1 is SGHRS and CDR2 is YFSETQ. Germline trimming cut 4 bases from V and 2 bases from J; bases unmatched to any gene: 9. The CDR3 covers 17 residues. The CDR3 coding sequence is TGCGCCAGCAGCATGGGCCCACTAGCGGGGGCCACAGATACGCAGTATTTT. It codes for CASSMGPLAGATDTQYF.

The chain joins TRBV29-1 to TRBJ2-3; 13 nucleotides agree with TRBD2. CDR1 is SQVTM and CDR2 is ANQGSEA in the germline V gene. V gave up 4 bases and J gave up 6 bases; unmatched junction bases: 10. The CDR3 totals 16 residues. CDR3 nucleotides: TGCAGCGTTGGGGGACTAGCGGGGTCCTTAGGGGATACGCAGTATTTT. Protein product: CSVGGLAGSLGDTQYF.

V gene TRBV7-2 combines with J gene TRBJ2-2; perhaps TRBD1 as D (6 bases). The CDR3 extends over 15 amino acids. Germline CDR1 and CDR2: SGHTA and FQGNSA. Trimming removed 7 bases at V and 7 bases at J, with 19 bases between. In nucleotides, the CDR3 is TGTGCCAGCACCTCATCCACAGGGATGCTCGGGGAGCTGTTTTTT. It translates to CASTSSTGMLGELFF.

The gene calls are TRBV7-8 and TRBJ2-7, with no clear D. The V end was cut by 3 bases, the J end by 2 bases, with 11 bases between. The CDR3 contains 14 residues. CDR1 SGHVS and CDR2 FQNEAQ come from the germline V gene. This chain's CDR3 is CASSFSRNAYEQYF. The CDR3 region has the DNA TGTGCCAGCAGCTTCTCTCGTAACGCCTACGAGCAGTACTTC.

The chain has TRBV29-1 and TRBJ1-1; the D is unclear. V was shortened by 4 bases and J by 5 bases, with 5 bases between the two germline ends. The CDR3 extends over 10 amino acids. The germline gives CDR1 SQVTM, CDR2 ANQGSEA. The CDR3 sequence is CSVGETEAFF. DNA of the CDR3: TGCAGCGTTGGGGAGACTGAAGCTTTCTTT.

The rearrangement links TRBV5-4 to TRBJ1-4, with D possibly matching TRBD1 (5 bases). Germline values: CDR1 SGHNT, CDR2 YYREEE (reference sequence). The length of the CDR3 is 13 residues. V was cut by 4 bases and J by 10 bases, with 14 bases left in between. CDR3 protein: CASSPGTTGKLFF. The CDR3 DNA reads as TGTGCCAGCAGCCCTGGGACGACGGGAAAACTGTTTTTT. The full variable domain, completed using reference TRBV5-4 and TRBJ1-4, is ETGVTQSPTHLIKTRGQQVTLRCSSQSGHNTVSWYQQALGQGPQFIFQYYREEENGRGNFPPRFSGLQFPNYSSELNVNALELDDSALYLCASSPGTTGKLFFGSGTQLSVL.

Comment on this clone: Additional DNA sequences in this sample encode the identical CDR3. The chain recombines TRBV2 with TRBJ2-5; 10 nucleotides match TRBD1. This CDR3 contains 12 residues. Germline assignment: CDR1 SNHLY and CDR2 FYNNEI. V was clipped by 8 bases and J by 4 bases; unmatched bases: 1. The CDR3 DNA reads TGTGCCAGCCGGGACAGGGGAGAGACCCAGTACTTC. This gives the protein CASRDRGETQYF.

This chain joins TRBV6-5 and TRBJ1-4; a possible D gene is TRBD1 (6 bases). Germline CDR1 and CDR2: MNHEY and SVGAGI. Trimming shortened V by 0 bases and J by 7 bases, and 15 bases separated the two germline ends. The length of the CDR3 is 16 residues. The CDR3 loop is CASSYSGAGAAEKLFF. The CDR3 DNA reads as TGTGCCAGCAGTTACTCGGGGGCAGGGGCAGCTGAAAAACTGTTTTTT.

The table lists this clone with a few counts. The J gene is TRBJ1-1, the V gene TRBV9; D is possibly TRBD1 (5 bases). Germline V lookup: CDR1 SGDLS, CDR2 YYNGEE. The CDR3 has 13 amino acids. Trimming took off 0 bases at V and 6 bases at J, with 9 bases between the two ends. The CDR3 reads CASSVGGSAEAFF. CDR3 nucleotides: TGTGCCAGCAGCGTAGGGGGGTCAGCTGAAGCTTTCTTT.

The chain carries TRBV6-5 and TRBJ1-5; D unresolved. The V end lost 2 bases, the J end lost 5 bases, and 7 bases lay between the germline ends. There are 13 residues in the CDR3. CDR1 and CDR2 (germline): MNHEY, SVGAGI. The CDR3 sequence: CASSYRGDQPQHF. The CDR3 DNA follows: TGTGCCAGCAGTTACCGTGGAGATCAGCCCCAGCATTTT.